These T cell receptor beta chains were read from a single sample in a study of shared T cell receptors in the human thymus. The data were produced by immunoSEQ multiplex PCR, yet TCRdb's version contains in-frame clones alone and is incomplete. The data show more than 550,000 clones, 80% to 90% seen once. The sample was also reused in another study, on human thymus T cells.

Sequenced: thymocytes. The receptors were gathered from a boy under three years old with a congenital heart defect. The CDR3 runs from the conserved cysteine through the conserved F or W. A D gene is named only where the DNA matches it firmly. Size is omitted from some rows. Given values are once, few, many or a class for expanded clones.

V: TRBV5-6; size: .; D: .; J: TRBJ1-2; CDR3: CASSLAGVDGYTF
V: TRBV28; size: .; D: TRBD2; J: TRBJ2-5; CDR3: CASSLRLAGVETQYF
V: TRBV2; size: .; D: TRBD1; J: TRBJ2-7; CDR3: CASTTGTETYEQYF
V: TRBV7-3; size: .; D: .; J: TRBJ2-3; CDR3: CASSPYKAGWDTQYF
V: TRBV27; size: once; D: .; J: TRBJ1-3; CDR3: CASSLRGPSGNTIYF
V: TRBV5-4; size: few; D: TRBD1; J: TRBJ1-1; CDR3: CASSSAGQGGGTEAFF
V: TRBV4-3; size: few; D: TRBD2; J: TRBJ2-7; CDR3: CASSPGTRREQYF
V: TRBV7-8; size: .; D: .; J: TRBJ2-7; CDR3: CASRVEGRRISSSYEQYF
V: TRBV25-1; size: once; D: .; J: TRBJ1-4; CDR3: CASSGVGPYEKLFF
V: TRBV18; size: .; D: .; J: TRBJ2-3; CDR3: CASSIVDTQYF
V: TRBV28; size: .; D: TRBD2; J: TRBJ2-7; CDR3: CASTPGGDTYEQYF
V: TRBV13; size: .; D: TRBD1; J: TRBJ1-2; CDR3: CASSSIRDRDGYTF
V: TRBV11-2; size: .; D: TRBD1; J: TRBJ1-6; CDR3: CASSPPPGTGESRSSPLHF
V: TRBV6-5; size: .; D: TRBD1; J: TRBJ1-2; CDR3: CASSYHRGEFGGYTF
V: TRBV7-9; size: few; D: .; J: TRBJ2-7; CDR3: CASSYTRGEGAYEQYF
V: TRBV5-6; size: .; D: .; J: TRBJ1-5; CDR3: CASSNRDNQPQHF
V: TRBV6-1; size: .; D: TRBD2; J: TRBJ2-3; CDR3: CASSEAQAGGLRDTQYF
V: TRBV5-4; size: .; D: TRBD2; J: TRBJ2-3; CDR3: CASSFRVWTSGRWRTDTQYF
V: TRBV18; size: .; D: TRBD1; J: TRBJ2-5; CDR3: CASSPSTGGETQYF
V: TRBV5-1; size: .; D: .; J: TRBJ1-6; CDR3: CASSPGPLYNSPLHF
V: TRBV6-6; size: .; D: .; J: TRBJ2-7; CDR3: CASTNLSRLWLHEQYF
V: TRBV19; size: .; D: TRBD2; J: TRBJ2-2; CDR3: CASSRGRDTGELFF
V: TRBV5-1; size: .; D: TRBD2; J: TRBJ2-1; CDR3: CASSLGAGGGSEQFF
V: TRBV28; size: once; D: .; J: TRBJ2-3; CDR3: CASSLVPGQSSTDTQYF
V: TRBV11-2; size: .; D: TRBD1; J: TRBJ1-4; CDR3: CASSSDRRGPEKLFF
V: TRBV27; size: .; D: .; J: TRBJ2-3; CDR3: CASQGHPTDTQYF
V: TRBV28; size: .; D: TRBD1; J: TRBJ1-2; CDR3: CASSFSGTETSPIYGYTF
V: TRBV4-1; size: .; D: TRBD1; J: TRBJ1-1; CDR3: CASSPSTGMNTEAFF
V: TRBV7-6; size: .; D: TRBD1; J: TRBJ2-7; CDR3: CASSERQGAQEQYF
V: TRBV28; size: once; D: TRBD1; J: TRBJ1-1; CDR3: CASSPGGRGSAEAFF
V: TRBV9; size: .; D: .; J: TRBJ2-1; CDR3: CASSPLGRGNEQFF
V: TRBV19; size: .; D: TRBD1; J: TRBJ1-2; CDR3: CASSTRDRGDYGYTF
V: TRBV28; size: .; D: TRBD2; J: TRBJ2-7; CDR3: CASSFTVTSGTYEQYF
V: TRBV6-7; size: .; D: .; J: TRBJ1-5; CDR3: CASARGNQPQHF
V: TRBV27; size: .; D: .; J: TRBJ2-1; CDR3: CASSLKQGAVNEQFF
V: TRBV19; size: .; D: .; J: TRBJ1-1; CDR3: CASSVRVNTEAFF
V: TRBV30; size: .; D: .; J: TRBJ1-5; CDR3: CAWSVLGNQPQHF
V: TRBV19; size: .; D: .; J: TRBJ1-1; CDR3: CASSRPPGKGDTEAFF
V: TRBV11-2; size: .; D: TRBD2; J: TRBJ2-1; CDR3: CASTIRLAGGNEQFF
V: TRBV2; size: .; D: TRBD2; J: TRBJ2-5; CDR3: CASNGTTGTKSQETQYF
V: TRBV5-1; size: .; D: TRBD1; J: TRBJ1-1; CDR3: CASSPDRWAEAFF
V: TRBV6-1; size: .; D: TRBD2; J: TRBJ2-1; CDR3: CASSKEQGRGSPGLAGGLGYEQFF
V: TRBV7-8; size: .; D: .; J: TRBJ1-2; CDR3: CASSLLGVPHGYTF
V: TRBV4-3; size: .; D: .; J: TRBJ2-7; CDR3: CASSQAGPNYEQYF
V: TRBV2; size: .; D: .; J: TRBJ1-2; CDR3: CASSLGWGDSNYGYTF
V: TRBV4-1; size: .; D: TRBD1; J: TRBJ2-7; CDR3: CASSLGQGVYEQYF
V: TRBV9; size: once; D: TRBD2; J: TRBJ2-5; CDR3: CASSALPTSGDQETQYF
V: TRBV11-2; size: .; D: .; J: TRBJ2-7; CDR3: CASSSRSVRYEQYF
V: TRBV5-1; size: .; D: TRBD2; J: TRBJ2-3; CDR3: CASSSGSGGGTDTQYF
V: TRBV5-1; size: once; D: TRBD2; J: TRBJ2-1; CDR3: CASSLTTTSAQYSSYNEQFF
V: TRBV18; size: .; D: .; J: TRBJ1-5; CDR3: CASSRRDLPDYSNQPQHF